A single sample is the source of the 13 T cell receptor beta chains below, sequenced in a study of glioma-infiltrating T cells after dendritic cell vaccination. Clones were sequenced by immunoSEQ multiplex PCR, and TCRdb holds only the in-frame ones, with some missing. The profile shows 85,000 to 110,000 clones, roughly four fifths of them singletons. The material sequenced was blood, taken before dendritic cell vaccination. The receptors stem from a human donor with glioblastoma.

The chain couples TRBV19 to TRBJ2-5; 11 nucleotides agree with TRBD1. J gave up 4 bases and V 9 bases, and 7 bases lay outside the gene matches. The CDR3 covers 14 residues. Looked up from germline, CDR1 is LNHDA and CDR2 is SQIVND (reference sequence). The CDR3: CASSGTGGGETQYF. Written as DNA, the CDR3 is TGTGCCAGCTCGGGGACAGGGGGTGGAGAGACCCAGTACTTC.

The CDR3, as DNA: TGTGCCAGCAGCTTAGAGACAGGGTGGAATAGCAATCAGCCCCAGCATTTT. Residues: CASSLETGWNSNQPQHF. This rearrangement joins TRBV7-8 to TRBJ1-5, with 7 bases aligning to TRBD1. This CDR3 comprises 17 residues. Germline CDR1 SGHVS, CDR2 FQNEAQ. With V trimmed by 1 base and J by 0 bases, 6 bases remained unmatched. Full variable domain (rest looked up from reference TRBV7-8 and TRBJ1-5): GAGVSQSPRYKVAKRGQDVALRCDPISGHVSLFWYQQALGQGPEFLTYFQNEAQLDKSGLPSDRFFAERPEGSVSTLKIQRTQQEDSAVYLCASSLETGWNSNQPQHFGDGTRLSIL.

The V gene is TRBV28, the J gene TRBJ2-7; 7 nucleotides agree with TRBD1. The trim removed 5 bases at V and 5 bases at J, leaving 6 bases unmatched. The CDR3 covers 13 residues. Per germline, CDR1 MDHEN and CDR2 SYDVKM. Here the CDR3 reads CASSMNRGNEQYF. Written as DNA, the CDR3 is TGTGCCAGCAGTATGAACAGGGGCAACGAGCAGTACTTC.

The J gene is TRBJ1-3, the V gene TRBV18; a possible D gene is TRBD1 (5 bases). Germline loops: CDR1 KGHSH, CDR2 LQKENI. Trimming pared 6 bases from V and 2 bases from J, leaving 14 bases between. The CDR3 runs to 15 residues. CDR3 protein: CASSYQGNPGNTIYF. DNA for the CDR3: TGTGCCAGCTCTTATCAGGGAAACCCTGGAAACACCATATATTTT.

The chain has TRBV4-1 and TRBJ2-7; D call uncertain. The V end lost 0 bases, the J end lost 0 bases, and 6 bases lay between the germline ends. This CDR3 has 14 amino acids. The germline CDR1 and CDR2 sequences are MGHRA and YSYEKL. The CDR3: CASSQDQASYEQYF. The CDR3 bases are TGCGCCAGCAGCCAAGACCAAGCCTCCTACGAGCAGTACTTC.

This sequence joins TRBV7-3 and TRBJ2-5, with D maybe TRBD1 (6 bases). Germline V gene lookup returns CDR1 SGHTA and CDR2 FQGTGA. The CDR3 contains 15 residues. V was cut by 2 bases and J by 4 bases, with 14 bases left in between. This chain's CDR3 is CASSLQSGTRETQYF. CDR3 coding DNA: TGTGCCAGCAGCTTACAATCCGGGACACGAGAGACCCAGTACTTC.

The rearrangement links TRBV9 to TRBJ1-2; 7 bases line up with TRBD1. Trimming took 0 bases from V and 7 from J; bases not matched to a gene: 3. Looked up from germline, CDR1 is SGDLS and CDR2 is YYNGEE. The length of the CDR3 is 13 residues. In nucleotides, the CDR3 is TGTGCCAGCAGCGTAGACACAGGGGCTGGCTACACCTTC. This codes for CASSVDTGAGYTF.

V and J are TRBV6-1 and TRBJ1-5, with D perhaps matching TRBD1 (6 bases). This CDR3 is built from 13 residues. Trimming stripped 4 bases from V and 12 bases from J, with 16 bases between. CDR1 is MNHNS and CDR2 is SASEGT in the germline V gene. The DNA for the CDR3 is TGTGCCAGCAGTGTAGGGCGGGGGGCCAACCAGCATTTT. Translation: CASSVGRGANQHF.

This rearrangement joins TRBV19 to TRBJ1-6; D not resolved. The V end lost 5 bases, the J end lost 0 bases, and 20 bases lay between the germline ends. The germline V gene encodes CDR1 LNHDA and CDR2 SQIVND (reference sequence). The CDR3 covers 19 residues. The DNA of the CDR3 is TGTGCCAGTAGTTCCCAACCAATCCGTCCGAGCTCCTATAATTCACCCCTCCACTTT. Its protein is CASSSQPIRPSSYNSPLHF.

The CDR3 nucleotides read TGTGCCAGCAGCTTGGGGGGACAGGGGATTAGCTACGAGCAGTACTTC. It translates to CASSLGGQGISYEQYF. V usage is TRBV5-8 and J usage is TRBJ2-7; 10 nucleotides align to TRBD1. The germline CDR1 and CDR2 sequences are SGHTS and YDEGEE. The CDR3 covers 16 residues. V was pared by 0 bases and J by 3 bases, with 6 bases of the junction left unmatched.

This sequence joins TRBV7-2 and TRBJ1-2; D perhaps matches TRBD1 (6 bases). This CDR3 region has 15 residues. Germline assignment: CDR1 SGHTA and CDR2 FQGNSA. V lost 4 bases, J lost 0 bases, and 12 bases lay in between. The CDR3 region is CASSSGGRANYGYTF. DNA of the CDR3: TGTGCCAGCAGCTCGGGGGGCAGAGCTAACTATGGCTACACCTTC.

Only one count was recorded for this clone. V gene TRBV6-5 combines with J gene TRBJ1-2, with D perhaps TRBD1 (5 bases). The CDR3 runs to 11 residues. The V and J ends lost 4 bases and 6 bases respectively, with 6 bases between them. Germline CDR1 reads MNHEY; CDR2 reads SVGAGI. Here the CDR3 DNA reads TGTGCCAGCAGTTCGGGGGATGGCTACACCTTC. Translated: CASSSGDGYTF.

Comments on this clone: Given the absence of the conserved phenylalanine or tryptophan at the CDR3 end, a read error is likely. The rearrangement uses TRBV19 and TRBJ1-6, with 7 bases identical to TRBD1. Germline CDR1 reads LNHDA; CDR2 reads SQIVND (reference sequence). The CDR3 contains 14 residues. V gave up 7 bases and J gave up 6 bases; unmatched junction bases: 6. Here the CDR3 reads CASTSGQSNSPLHL. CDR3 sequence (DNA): TGTGCCAGTACCTCGGGACAGTCTAATTCACCCCTCCACCTT.